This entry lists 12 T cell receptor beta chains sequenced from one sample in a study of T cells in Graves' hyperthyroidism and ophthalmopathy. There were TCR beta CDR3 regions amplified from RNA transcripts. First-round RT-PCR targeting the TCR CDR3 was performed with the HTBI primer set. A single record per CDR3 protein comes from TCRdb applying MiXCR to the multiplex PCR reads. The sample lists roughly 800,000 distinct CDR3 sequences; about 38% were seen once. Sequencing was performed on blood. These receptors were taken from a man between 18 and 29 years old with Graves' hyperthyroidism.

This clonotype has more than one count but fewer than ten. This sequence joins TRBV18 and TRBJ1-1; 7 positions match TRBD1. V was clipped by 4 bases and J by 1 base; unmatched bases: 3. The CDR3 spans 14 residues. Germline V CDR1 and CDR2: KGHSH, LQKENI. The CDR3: CASSRQGSNTEAFF. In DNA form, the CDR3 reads TGTGCCAGCTCACGACAGGGATCGAACACTGAAGCTTTCTTT.

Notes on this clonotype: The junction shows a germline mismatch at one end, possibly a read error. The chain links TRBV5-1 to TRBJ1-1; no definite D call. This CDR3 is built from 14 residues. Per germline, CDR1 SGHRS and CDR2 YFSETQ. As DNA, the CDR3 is TGTGCCAGCGGCTTGGCCCCTCTACACACTGAAGCTTTCTTT. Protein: CASGLAPLHTEAFF.

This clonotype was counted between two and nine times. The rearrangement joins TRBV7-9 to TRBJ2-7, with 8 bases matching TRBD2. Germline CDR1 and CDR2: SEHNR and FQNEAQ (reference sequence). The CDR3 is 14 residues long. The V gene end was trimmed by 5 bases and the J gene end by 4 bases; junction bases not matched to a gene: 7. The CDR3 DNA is TGTGCCAGCAGCCAAGACGGGGGGGGGTACGAGCAGTACTTC. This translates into CASSQDGGGYEQYF.

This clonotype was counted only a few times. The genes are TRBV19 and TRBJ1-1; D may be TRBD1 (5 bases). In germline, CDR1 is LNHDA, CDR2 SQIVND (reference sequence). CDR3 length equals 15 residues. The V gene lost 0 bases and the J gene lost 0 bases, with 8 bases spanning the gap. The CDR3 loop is CASSIEEGMNTEAFF. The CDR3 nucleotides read TGTGCCAGTAGTATAGAGGAGGGGATGAACACTGAAGCTTTCTTT.

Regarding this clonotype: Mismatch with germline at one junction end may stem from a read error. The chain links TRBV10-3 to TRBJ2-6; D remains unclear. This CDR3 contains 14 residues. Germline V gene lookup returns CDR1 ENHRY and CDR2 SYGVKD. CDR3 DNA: TGTGCCAGCAGTGACGGCACTGGGGCCAACGTCCTGACTTTC. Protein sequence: CASSDGTGANVLTF.

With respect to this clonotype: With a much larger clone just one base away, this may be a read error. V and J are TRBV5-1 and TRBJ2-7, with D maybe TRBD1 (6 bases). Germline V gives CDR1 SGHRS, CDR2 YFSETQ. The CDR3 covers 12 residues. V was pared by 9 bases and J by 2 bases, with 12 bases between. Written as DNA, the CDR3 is TGCGCCAACAGGGATGGCACCTACGAGCAGTACTTC. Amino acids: CANRDGTYEQYF.

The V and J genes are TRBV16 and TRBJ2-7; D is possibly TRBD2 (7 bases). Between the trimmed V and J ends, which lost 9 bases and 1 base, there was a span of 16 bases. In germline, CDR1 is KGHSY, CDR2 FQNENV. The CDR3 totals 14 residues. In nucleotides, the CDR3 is TGTGCCAGGAGCGGGACGGACAGATCCTACGAGCAGTACTTC. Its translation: CARSGTDRSYEQYF.

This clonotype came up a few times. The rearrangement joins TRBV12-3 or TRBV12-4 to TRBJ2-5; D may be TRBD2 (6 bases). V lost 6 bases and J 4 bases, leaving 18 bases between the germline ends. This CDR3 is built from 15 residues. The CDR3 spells CASSLKSGRGETQYF. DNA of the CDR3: TGTGCCAGCAGCTTAAAGAGCGGGCGGGGAGAGACCCAGTACTTC.

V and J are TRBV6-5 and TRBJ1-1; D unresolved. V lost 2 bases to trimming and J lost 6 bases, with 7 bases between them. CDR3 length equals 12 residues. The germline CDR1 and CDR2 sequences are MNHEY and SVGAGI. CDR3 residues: CASSYVAAEAFF. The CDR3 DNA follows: TGTGCCAGCAGTTACGTTGCGGCTGAAGCTTTCTTT.

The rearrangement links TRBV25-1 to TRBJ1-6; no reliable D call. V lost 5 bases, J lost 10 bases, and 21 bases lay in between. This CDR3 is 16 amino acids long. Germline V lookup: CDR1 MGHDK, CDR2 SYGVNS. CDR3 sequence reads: CASSYEGWGNGSPLHF. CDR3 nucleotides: TGTGCCAGCAGTTACGAAGGTTGGGGAAATGGCTCACCCCTCCACTTT.

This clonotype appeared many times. As DNA, the CDR3 is TGTGCCAGTAGTACAACAGGGGCCCAGCTCGTGAACACTGAAGCTTTCTTT. It specifies CASSTTGAQLVNTEAFF. The chain joins TRBV19 to TRBJ1-1; 7 bases align to TRBD1. The junction had 11 bases not matched to a gene; V was cut back by 4 bases and J by 0 bases. The CDR3 runs 17 residues. Germline values: CDR1 LNHDA, CDR2 SQIVND (reference sequence).

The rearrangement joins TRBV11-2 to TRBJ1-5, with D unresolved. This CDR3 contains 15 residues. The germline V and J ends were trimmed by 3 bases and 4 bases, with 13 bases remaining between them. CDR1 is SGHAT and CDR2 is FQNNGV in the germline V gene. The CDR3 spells CASSFGLTQNQPQHF. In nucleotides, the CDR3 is TGTGCCAGCAGCTTTGGGTTAACACAGAATCAGCCCCAGCATTTT.